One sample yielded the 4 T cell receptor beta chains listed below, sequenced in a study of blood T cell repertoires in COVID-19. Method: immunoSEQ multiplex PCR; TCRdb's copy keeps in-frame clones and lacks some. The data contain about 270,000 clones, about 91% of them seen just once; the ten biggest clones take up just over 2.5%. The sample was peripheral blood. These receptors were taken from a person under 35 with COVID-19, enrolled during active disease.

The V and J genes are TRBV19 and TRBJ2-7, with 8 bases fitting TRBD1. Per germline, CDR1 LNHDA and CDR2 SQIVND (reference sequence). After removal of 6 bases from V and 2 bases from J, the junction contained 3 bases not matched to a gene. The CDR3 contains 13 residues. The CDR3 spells CASRGQGAYEQYF. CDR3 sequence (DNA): TGTGCCAGTAGAGGACAGGGCGCCTACGAGCAGTACTTC.

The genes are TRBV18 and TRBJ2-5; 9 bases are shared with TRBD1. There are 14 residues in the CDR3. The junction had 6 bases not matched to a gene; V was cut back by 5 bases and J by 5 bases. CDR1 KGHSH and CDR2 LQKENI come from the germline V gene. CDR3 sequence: CASSSTGTGETQYF. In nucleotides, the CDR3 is TGTGCCAGCTCATCAACCGGGACAGGGGAGACCCAGTACTTC.

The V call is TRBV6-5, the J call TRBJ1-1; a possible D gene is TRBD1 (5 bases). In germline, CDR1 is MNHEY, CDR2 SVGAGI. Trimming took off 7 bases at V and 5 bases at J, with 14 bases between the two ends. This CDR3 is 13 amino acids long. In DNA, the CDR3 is TGTGCCAGCACTAATACAAGGGGAACTGAAGCTTTCTTT. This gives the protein CASTNTRGTEAFF.

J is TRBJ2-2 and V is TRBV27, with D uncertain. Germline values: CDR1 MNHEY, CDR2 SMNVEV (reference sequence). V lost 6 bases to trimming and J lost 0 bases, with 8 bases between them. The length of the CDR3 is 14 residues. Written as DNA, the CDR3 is TGTGCCAGCAGGGGCCTCGCGAACACCGGGGAGCTGTTTTTT. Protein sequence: CASRGLANTGELFF.